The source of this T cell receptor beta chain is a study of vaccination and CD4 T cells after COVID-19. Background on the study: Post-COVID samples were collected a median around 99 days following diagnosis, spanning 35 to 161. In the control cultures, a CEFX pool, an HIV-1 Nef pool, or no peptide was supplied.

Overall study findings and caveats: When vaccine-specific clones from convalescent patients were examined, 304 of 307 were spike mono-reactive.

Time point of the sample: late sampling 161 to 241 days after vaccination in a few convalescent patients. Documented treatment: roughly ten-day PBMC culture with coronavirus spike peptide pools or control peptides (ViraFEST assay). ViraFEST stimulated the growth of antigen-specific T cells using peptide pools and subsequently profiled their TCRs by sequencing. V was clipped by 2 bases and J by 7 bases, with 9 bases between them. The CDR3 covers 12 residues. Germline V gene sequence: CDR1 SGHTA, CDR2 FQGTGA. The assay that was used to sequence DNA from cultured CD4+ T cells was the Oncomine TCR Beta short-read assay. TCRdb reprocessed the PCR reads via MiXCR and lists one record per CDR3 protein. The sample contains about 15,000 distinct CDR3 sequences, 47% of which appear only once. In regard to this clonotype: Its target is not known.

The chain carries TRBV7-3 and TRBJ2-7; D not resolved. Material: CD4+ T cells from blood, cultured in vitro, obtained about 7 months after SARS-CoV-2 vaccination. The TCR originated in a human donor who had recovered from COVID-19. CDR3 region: CASSLDYGEQYF. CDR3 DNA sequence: TGTGCCAGCAGCTTAGATTATGGAGAGCAGTACTTC.